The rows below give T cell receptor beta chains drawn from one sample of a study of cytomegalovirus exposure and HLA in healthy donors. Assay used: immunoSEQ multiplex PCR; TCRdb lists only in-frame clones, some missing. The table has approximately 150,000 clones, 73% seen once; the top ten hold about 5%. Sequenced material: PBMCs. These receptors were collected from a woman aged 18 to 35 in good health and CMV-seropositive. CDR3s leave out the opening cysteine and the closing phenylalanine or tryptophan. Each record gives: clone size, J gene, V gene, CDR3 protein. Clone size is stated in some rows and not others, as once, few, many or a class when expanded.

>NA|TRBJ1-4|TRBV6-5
ASSYHTGGLDEKLF
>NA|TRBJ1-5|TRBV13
ASSLKGASGLRQPQH
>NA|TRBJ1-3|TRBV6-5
ASRPWGGSGNTIY
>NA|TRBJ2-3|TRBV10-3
AISDVLAGADTQY
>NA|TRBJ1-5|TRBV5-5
ASSLGDQPQH
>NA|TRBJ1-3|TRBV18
ASSPGRLAGNTIY
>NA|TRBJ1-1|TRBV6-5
ASSTGTENTEAF
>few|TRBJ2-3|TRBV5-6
ASSPDRGLTDTQY
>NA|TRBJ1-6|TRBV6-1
ASSRGGKSPLH
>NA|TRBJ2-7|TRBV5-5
ASSSGQTYEQY
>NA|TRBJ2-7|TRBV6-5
ASSGGGGREQY
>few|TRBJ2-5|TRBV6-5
ASRSGGQETQY
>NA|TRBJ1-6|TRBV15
ATSRDPGQYNSPLH
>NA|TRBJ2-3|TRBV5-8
ASRERGNTDTQY
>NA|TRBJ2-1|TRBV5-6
ASSDRLAGARNEQF
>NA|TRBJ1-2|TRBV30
AWSVGRDGYT
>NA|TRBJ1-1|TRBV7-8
ASSFQGNTEAF
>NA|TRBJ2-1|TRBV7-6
ASSATGGLEQF
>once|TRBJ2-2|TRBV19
ASSLQGPGELF
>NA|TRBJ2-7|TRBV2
ASISPRRADYEQY
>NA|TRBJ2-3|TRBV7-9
ASSFWRGELDTQY
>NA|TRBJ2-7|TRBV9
ASSPRDINYEQY
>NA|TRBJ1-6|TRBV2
ASSDRGDSPLH
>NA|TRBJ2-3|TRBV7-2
ASSLTSGGRDTQY
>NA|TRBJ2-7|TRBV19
ASSPMGTGPSYEQY
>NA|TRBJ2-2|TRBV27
ASSSIGEDRQSPGELF
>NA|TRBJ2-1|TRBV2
ARNSLDSSYNEQF
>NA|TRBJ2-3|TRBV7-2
ASSYRGGSTDTQY
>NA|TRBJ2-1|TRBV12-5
ASGRGTSESNNEQF
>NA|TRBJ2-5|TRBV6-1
ASSRLAGGPETQY
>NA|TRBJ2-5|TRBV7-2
ASSSRLAGGGETQY
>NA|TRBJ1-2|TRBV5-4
ASSLGLEGLINYGYT
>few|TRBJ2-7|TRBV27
ASSLRWGQSSYEQY
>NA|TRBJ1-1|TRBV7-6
ASSRRQGTEAF
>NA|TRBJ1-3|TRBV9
ASSVAAGSSGNTIY
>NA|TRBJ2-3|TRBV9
ASQAGGWADTQY
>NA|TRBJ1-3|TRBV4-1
ASSLRYRDSLDSGGNTIY
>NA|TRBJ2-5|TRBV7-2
ASSFHGSRFETQY
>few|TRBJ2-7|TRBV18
ASSPRRGREGQSYEQY
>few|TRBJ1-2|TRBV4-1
ASSQGQASWGGYT
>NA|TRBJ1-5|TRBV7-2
ASSFELDQPQH
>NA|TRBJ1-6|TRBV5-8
ASSSQGGSYNSPLH